The 28 T cell receptor beta chains reported below all come from one sample, sequenced in a study of shared clonotypes between healthy human individuals. Clones were read by immunoSEQ multiplex PCR, and TCRdb kept only the in-frame ones, dropping some. The table shows about 2 million clones, with 95% occurring only once. Specimen: naive CD4+ T cells sorted from blood. Subset denoted: CD45RA+ positively selected. These receptors all stem from a man aged 18 to 35 in good health.

This chain connects TRBV7-2 to TRBJ2-7; 7 nucleotides match TRBD1. V shed 3 bases and J 3 bases; nucleotides not matched to a gene: 5. This CDR3 region has 14 residues. The germline V gene has CDR1 SGHTA and CDR2 FQGNSA. The chain's CDR3 is CASSFLWTGYEQYF. The CDR3 bases are TGTGCCAGCAGCTTCCTCTGGACAGGCTACGAGCAGTACTTC.

This chain links TRBV28 with TRBJ2-7, with 8 bases matching TRBD1. V lost 7 bases, J lost 2 bases, and 4 bases stayed unmatched. From germline, CDR1 is MDHEN and CDR2 SYDVKM. This CDR3 contains 13 residues. CDR3 sequence (DNA): TGTGCCAGCACGACAGGGGTCACCTACGAGCAGTACTTC. This sequence encodes CASTTGVTYEQYF.

The chain recombines TRBV7-9 with TRBJ2-2; tentatively, D is TRBD2 (6 bases). Trimming stripped 6 bases from V and 5 bases from J, with 22 bases between. The germline gives CDR1 SEHNR, CDR2 FQNEAQ (reference sequence). The CDR3 extends over 17 amino acids. The chain's CDR3 is CASRSPPGRGNTGELFF. The CDR3 nucleotides read TGTGCCAGCAGATCCCCCCCCGGTCGGGGGAATACCGGGGAGCTGTTTTTT.

This rearrangement joins TRBV5-1 to TRBJ1-5, with a tentative D call TRBD1 (5 bases). V was trimmed by 4 bases and J by 3 bases, leaving 11 bases between them. The germline V gene has CDR1 SGHRS and CDR2 YFSETQ. This CDR3 is built from 14 residues. The CDR3 here is CASSRDGPNQPQHF. For the CDR3, the DNA is TGCGCCAGCAGCAGGGACGGCCCCAATCAGCCCCAGCATTTT.

This chain uses TRBV19 with TRBJ2-3, with D maybe TRBD2 (5 bases). V was trimmed by 5 bases and J by 3 bases, leaving 15 bases between them. CDR3 size: 15 residues. Germline CDR1 LNHDA, CDR2 SQIVND (reference sequence). The DNA of the CDR3 is TGTGCCAGTAGTCCAGTACCTCGGAGGACAGATACGCAGTATTTT. Its translation is CASSPVPRRTDTQYF.

As regards this clone: Other DNA sequences of this sample code for an identical CDR3. This chain uses TRBV11-2 with TRBJ2-3; no clear D. Trimming cost V 1 base and J 2 bases, with 7 bases left between them. Germline assignment: CDR1 SGHAT and CDR2 FQNNGV. The CDR3 consists of 14 residues. In DNA, the CDR3 is TGTGCCAGCAGCTTAGGGTACTCCACAGATACGCAGTATTTT. It is translated as CASSLGYSTDTQYF.

J is TRBJ2-7 and V is TRBV5-1; the match to TRBD1 covers 9 bases. With 4 bases clipped from V and 2 bases from J, the junction kept 4 bases outside the gene matches. From germline, CDR1 is SGHRS and CDR2 YFSETQ. The CDR3 has 14 residues. This CDR3 is CASSERQGAYEQYF. DNA of the CDR3: TGCGCCAGCAGCGAAAGACAGGGGGCCTACGAGCAGTACTTC.

V gene TRBV6-6 combines with J gene TRBJ2-3; D unclear. Germline lookup yields CDR1 MNHNY and CDR2 SVGAGI (reference sequence). Trimming left V 5 bases short and J 1 base short, with 7 bases between. The CDR3 consists of 13 residues. The CDR3 bases are TGTGCCAGCAGTCGACTCCGCACAGATACGCAGTATTTT. Amino acid sequence: CASSRLRTDTQYF.

The gene calls are TRBV5-6 and TRBJ2-7; D is unresolved. CDR1 and CDR2 (germline): SGHDT, YYEEEE. This CDR3 has 13 amino acids. Trimming shortened V by 3 bases and J by 3 bases, and 10 bases separated the two germline ends. The CDR3, as DNA: TGTGCCAGCAGCTCTCAGACCTACTACGAGCAGTACTTC. As protein: CASSSQTYYEQYF.

This rearrangement joins TRBV5-6 to TRBJ2-7; D might be TRBD1 (5 bases). The CDR3 has 16 amino acids. Trimming shortened V by 4 bases and J by 3 bases, and 20 bases separated the two germline ends. From germline, CDR1 is SGHDT and CDR2 YYEEEE. CDR3 DNA sequence: TGTGCCAGCAGCCCCCCTAGGGGCCACCATAACTACGAGCAGTACTTC. It specifies CASSPPRGHHNYEQYF.

The chain links TRBV5-6 to TRBJ2-5, with D perhaps matching TRBD1 or TRBD2 (5 bases each). The V end lost 3 bases, the J end lost 1 base, and 13 bases lay between the germline ends. The length of the CDR3 is 15 residues. The germline CDR1 and CDR2 sequences are SGHDT and YYEEEE. The CDR3 DNA follows: TGTGCCAGCAGCTCGCCCGGGGCAGCCCAAGAGACCCAGTACTTC. It codes for CASSSPGAAQETQYF.

The genes are TRBV7-9 and TRBJ1-1; D is ambiguous. From germline, CDR1 is SEHNR and CDR2 FQNEAQ (reference sequence). The CDR3 contains 13 residues. Trimming removed 2 bases at V and 1 base at J, with 5 bases between. DNA of the CDR3: TGTGCCAGCAGCTTATCGGAGAACACTGAAGCTTTCTTT. This translates into CASSLSENTEAFF.

The chain joins TRBV6-1 to TRBJ2-5; D unresolved. The length of the CDR3 is 15 residues. V was pared by 3 bases and J by 1 base, with 12 bases between. Germline loops: CDR1 MNHNS, CDR2 SASEGT. In nucleotides, the CDR3 is TGTGCCAGCAGTGATGTCCCCACTACCCAAGAGACCCAGTACTTC. Translated: CASSDVPTTQETQYF.

About this clone itself: It may be a read error: a sequence one base away is much more abundant. The V gene is TRBV28, the J gene TRBJ1-1; 7 nucleotides line up with TRBD1. Germline V CDR1 and CDR2: MDHEN, SYDVKM. V lost 6 bases and J lost 5; bases outside the gene matches: 9. This CDR3 is 14 amino acids long. The CDR3 reads CASREGAGGTEAFF. The DNA of the CDR3 is TGTGCCAGCAGGGAAGGGGCAGGGGGAACTGAAGCTTTCTTT.

The J gene is TRBJ2-7, the V gene TRBV1; the table calls TRBD2, which could not be checked here. TRBV1 is reported as a pseudogene. The CDR3 runs to 18 residues. The chain's CDR3 is CTSSQDLSASGPPYEQYF. The CDR3 DNA is TGCACCAGCAGCCAAGATTTGTCGGCTAGCGGCCCACCCTACGAGCAGTACTTC.

This clone has only a few counts. The chain joins TRBV11-1 to TRBJ1-6; no clear D. Trimming cost V 4 bases and J 7 bases, with 8 bases left between them. The V gene's germline CDR1 is SGHAT and CDR2 FQDESV (reference sequence). The CDR3 has 13 residues. The CDR3 bases are TGTGCCAGCAGCTCAAAGCGGAATTCACCCCTCCACTTT. It is translated as CASSSKRNSPLHF.

Worth noting for this clone: A read error may account for a junction end that differs from germline. This rearrangement joins TRBV9 to TRBJ2-2, with no clear D. The CDR3 sequence is 13 residues long. CDR1 is SGDLS, CDR2 YYNGEE, per germline. The CDR3 loop reads CASTVKNTGELFF. In nucleotides, the CDR3 is TGTGCCAGCACCGTAAAGAACACCGGGGAGCTGTTTTTT. Supplemented by reference TRBV9 and TRBJ2-2, the full variable domain reads DSGVTQTPKHLITATGQRVTLRCSPRSGDLSVYWYQQSLDQGLQFLIQYYNGEERAKGNILERFSAQQFPDLHSELNLSSLELGDSALYFCASTVKNTGELFFGEGSRLTVL.

As regards this clone: This sample also contains other DNA sequences that code for the same CDR3. V is TRBV6-1 and J is TRBJ2-7; D might be TRBD1 or TRBD2, each matching 5 bases. V lost 1 base, J lost 7 bases, and 14 bases lay in between. Per germline, CDR1 MNHNS and CDR2 SASEGT. This CDR3 spans 14 amino acids. The CDR3 DNA reads TGTGCCAGCAGTGAAGGTGGGACCTGGGGGGAGCAGTACTTC. Residues: CASSEGGTWGEQYF.

The rearrangement uses TRBV29-1 and TRBJ2-3; D perhaps matches TRBD2 (6 bases). Trimming shortened V by 1 base and J by 2 bases, and 10 bases separated the two germline ends. This CDR3 has 14 amino acids. The germline gives CDR1 SQVTM, CDR2 ANQGSEA. DNA for the CDR3: TGCAGCGTTGAAGGAGCTAGCGCCACAGATACGCAGTATTTT. The encoded protein is CSVEGASATDTQYF.

The chain carries TRBV27 and TRBJ1-2; tentatively, D is TRBD1 (6 bases). CDR3 length equals 15 residues. V dropped 3 bases and J dropped 4 bases, with 15 bases sitting between them. Per the germline V gene, CDR1 is MNHEY and CDR2 is SMNVEV (reference sequence). The CDR3 region has the DNA TGTGCCAGCAGTTTTTTCCCCGGGGGCTTCTATGGCTACACCTTC. Protein sequence: CASSFFPGGFYGYTF.

In DNA, the CDR3 is TGTGCCAGTAGTAACAGGGGGCCCACCGGGGAGCTGTTTTTT. Residues: CASSNRGPTGELFF. V usage is TRBV19 and J usage is TRBJ2-2; the match to TRBD1 covers 9 bases. This CDR3 has 14 residues. Germline CDR1 LNHDA, CDR2 SQIVND (reference sequence). The V gene end was trimmed by 4 bases and the J gene end by 4 bases; junction bases not matched to a gene: 1.

The rearrangement uses TRBV4-1 and TRBJ2-5; perhaps TRBD2 as D (7 bases). The CDR3 loop spans 14 amino acids. CDR1 MGHRA and CDR2 YSYEKL come from the germline V gene. Trimming pared 4 bases from V and 4 bases from J, leaving 13 bases between. DNA for the CDR3: TGCGCCAGCAGCCTACCCGGGGGGCTAGAGACCCAGTACTTC. Translation gives CASSLPGGLETQYF.

The CDR3 reads CASSSTPGGGYEQYF. The CDR3 nucleotides read TGTGCCAGCAGCAGCACGCCAGGGGGGGGCTACGAGCAGTACTTC. The chain uses TRBV5-4 and TRBJ2-7; D tentatively fits TRBD1 or TRBD2 (7 bases each). V lost 4 bases to trimming and J lost 3 bases, with 17 bases between them. The CDR3 totals 15 residues. Per the germline V gene, CDR1 is SGHNT and CDR2 is YYREEE (reference sequence).

The sample holds one count of this clone. The V gene is TRBV4-2, the J gene TRBJ2-2, with D perhaps TRBD2 (6 bases). CDR3 size: 19 residues. Trimming removed 0 bases at V and 6 bases at J, with 23 bases between. Germline V CDR1 and CDR2: LGHNA, YNFKEQ. The CDR3 bases are TGTGCCAGCAGCCAAGATCGGACCGCCCCCTCGCGGGGTTCCGGGGAGCTGTTTTTT. This translates into CASSQDRTAPSRGSGELFF.

The chain combines TRBV6-5 with TRBJ2-7; 12 bases agree with TRBD1. Germline CDR1 reads MNHEY; CDR2 reads SVGAGI. Germline trimming cut 11 bases from V and 6 bases from J; bases unmatched to any gene: 11. The CDR3 runs to 14 residues. The CDR3 spells CAHKRGQGASEQYF. The CDR3 DNA sequence: TGTGCCCATAAAAGGGGACAGGGGGCATCCGAGCAGTACTTC.

The chain has TRBV7-9 and TRBJ1-2; no definite D call. Between the trimmed V and J ends, which lost 5 bases and 3 bases, there was a span of 10 bases. This CDR3 has 13 residues. CDR1 and CDR2 (germline): SEHNR, FQNEAQ (reference sequence). The DNA of the CDR3 is TGTGCCAGCAGCAAACAGAGTGACTATGGCTACACCTTC. It translates to CASSKQSDYGYTF.

The chain recombines TRBV30 with TRBJ2-7, with TRBD1 matching over 8 bases. V lost 0 bases, J lost 5 bases, and 3 bases stayed unmatched. Germline CDR1 GTSNPN, CDR2 SVGIG (reference sequence). The CDR3 runs 13 residues. The CDR3 sequence is CAWSVLTGDEQYF. As DNA, the CDR3 is TGTGCCTGGAGTGTACTGACAGGGGACGAGCAGTACTTC.

The chain uses TRBV7-6 and TRBJ1-5, with D perhaps TRBD1 (5 bases). Looked up from germline, CDR1 is SGHVS and CDR2 is FNYEAQ. The germline V and J ends were trimmed by 1 base and 5 bases, with 12 bases remaining between them. CDR3 length equals 15 residues. The DNA for the CDR3 is TGTGCCAGCAGCTTAGTCATGGGGCAAGATCAGCCCCAGCATTTT. This codes for CASSLVMGQDQPQHF.